Listed below are T cell receptor beta chains from one sample, sequenced in a study of identical twins' blood T cells. TCRdb re-analysed the 5' RACE reads in MiXCR, keeping a single row per CDR3 protein. The table lists 350,000 to 450,000 distinct CDR3 sequences, under 30% of them singletons, with roughly 6.1% in the top ten. The sample taken for sequencing was PBMCs. The source is a woman aged 18 to 49 in good health. Each CDR3 is given with its conserved first and last residue. The D gene is left open where the match is weak. The size field is filled for only some rows; it gives once, few, many or a size class.

clone_size d_call j_call v_call cdr3_nt cdr3_aa
few NA TRBJ2-3 TRBV7-2 TGTGCCAGCAGCTTAATGGGTATAGGGAATATGGGCACAGATACGCAGTATTTT CASSLMGIGNMGTDTQYF
NA TRBD1 TRBJ1-2 TRBV19 TGTGCCAGTAGTACCGCTACAGGGGCCAACTATGGCTACACCTTC CASSTATGANYGYTF
NA TRBD1 TRBJ1-5 TRBV5-1 TGCGCCAGCAGCTTGGGGCAAGGGGGCGGTCAGCCCCAGCATTTT CASSLGQGGGQPQHF
many TRBD1 TRBJ1-1 TRBV12-5 TGTGCTAGTGGTTTCTTCAGTCCGTTGACAGGGATACGGCGAATGAACACTGAAGCTTTCTTT CASGFFSPLTGIRRMNTEAFF
NA NA TRBJ2-2 TRBV12-3/TRBV12-4 TGTGCCAGCAGAATACAGGGGAACACCGGGGAGCTGTTTTTT CASRIQGNTGELFF
many TRBD2 TRBJ2-7 TRBV20-1 TGCAGTGCTAGTCGACTAGCGGGTATAACTGAGCAGTACTTC CSASRLAGITEQYF
few NA TRBJ2-2 TRBV7-6 TGTGCCAGCAGCCCCCAGTTGGGTGTCACCGGGGAGCTGTTTTTT CASSPQLGVTGELFF
NA NA TRBJ2-2 TRBV7-2 TGTGCCAGCACCTTTAGCAGGGGCACCGGGGAGCTGTTTTTT CASTFSRGTGELFF
many NA TRBJ1-2 TRBV2 TGTGCCAGCAGTGATCGGTTTTATGATGGCTACACCTTC CASSDRFYDGYTF
once NA TRBJ1-2 TRBV20-1 TGCAGTGCCCCAGGACCGACTTTCTATGGCTACACCTTC CSAPGPTFYGYTF
NA NA TRBJ2-4 TRBV25-1 TGTGCCAGTTTCCAGGGAGACATTCAGTACTTC CASFQGDIQYF
NA NA TRBJ1-4 TRBV19 TGTGCCAGTAGTAAAACAGCGTCTGACGGAAAACTGTTTTTT CASSKTASDGKLFF
many NA TRBJ1-1 TRBV29-1 TGCAGCGTTGTCACGAACACTGAAGCTTTCTTT CSVVTNTEAFF
NA NA TRBJ2-3 TRBV7-2 TGTGCCAGCAGCTTAGCTGGGGGGACCCCTCAGTATTTT CASSLAGGTPQYF
NA NA TRBJ1-2 TRBV19 TGTGCCAGTAGCAACCGAGGTTATGGCTACACCTTC CASSNRGYGYTF
many NA TRBJ2-2 TRBV24-1 TGTGCCACCAGTGATTCTAGTTGGACCGGGGAGCTGTTTTTT CATSDSSWTGELFF
NA NA TRBJ1-1 TRBV18 TGTGCCAGCTCACAGGGGGAGAACACTGAAGCTTTCTTT CASSQGENTEAFF
NA NA TRBJ1-1 TRBV7-2 TGTGCCAGCAGCCCTCAGCCGAACACTGAAGCTTTCTTT CASSPQPNTEAFF
few NA TRBJ1-2 TRBV29-1 TGCAGCGTTGAGAGGGTGCAGGGGACCTATGGCTACACCTTC CSVERVQGTYGYTF
NA TRBD2 TRBJ2-2 TRBV29-1 TGCAGCGTTGTACTAGCGGGATTGACCGGGGAGCTGTTTTTT CSVVLAGLTGELFF
few NA TRBJ1-3 TRBV20-1 TGCAGTGCTAGAGATCCCGCGCAACTCTCTGGAAACACCATATATTTT CSARDPAQLSGNTIYF
few TRBD2 TRBJ2-1 TRBV4-3 TGCGCCAGCAGCCAAGGCCGACTAGCGGGAGGGTTCAATGAGCAGTTCTTC CASSQGRLAGGFNEQFF
few NA TRBJ2-4 TRBV27 TGTGCCAGCAGTTTATTAGCCGAACCCAAAAACATTCAGTACTTC CASSLLAEPKNIQYF
few TRBD1 TRBJ1-1 TRBV9 TGTGCCAGCAGCCTGACCCGGGGACAGGGTTACACTGAAGCTTTCTTT CASSLTRGQGYTEAFF
NA NA TRBJ1-1 TRBV20-1 TGCAGTGGGACGGACGGATTTGAAGCTTTCTTT CSGTDGFEAFF
NA NA TRBJ1-2 TRBV29-1 TGCAGCGTTCAACCCTTCTATGGCTACACCTTC CSVQPFYGYTF
many NA TRBJ2-5 TRBV6-6 TGTGCCAGCAGTTACTCGATAGGCAACCAAGAGACCCAGTACTTC CASSYSIGNQETQYF
NA NA TRBJ2-7 TRBV20-1 TGCAGTGCTAGACACCCCGGGACTCATGTCTACGAGCAGTACTTC CSARHPGTHVYEQYF
NA NA TRBJ1-4 TRBV29-1 TGCAGCGTTGGGTGGGGGCGCCGGCCTGAAAAACTGTTTTTT CSVGWGRRPEKLFF
many NA TRBJ2-2 TRBV9 TGTGCCAGCAGCGTAGAAGCCGGGGAGCTGTTTTTT CASSVEAGELFF
NA TRBD1 TRBJ2-1 TRBV28 TGTGCCAGCAGGTTAAGGGACAGGGGCAGCTCCTACAATGAGCAGTTCTTC CASRLRDRGSSYNEQFF
NA NA TRBJ1-2 TRBV6-5 TGTGCCAGCAGTTACTATCCGGACCCTCACTATGGCTACACCTTC CASSYYPDPHYGYTF
NA TRBD2 TRBJ2-2 TRBV4-3 TGCGCCAGCAGCCAAGTCCGACTAGCGTACACCGGGGAGCTGTTTTTT CASSQVRLAYTGELFF
NA TRBD2 TRBJ2-3 TRBV2 TGTGCCAGCGGGGGGACTAGCGGCACAGATACGCAGTATTTT CASGGTSGTDTQYF
few TRBD2 TRBJ2-7 TRBV20-1 TGCAGTGCTGACCGGGACTACTACGAGCAGTACTTC CSADRDYYEQYF
many NA TRBJ1-3 TRBV6-6 TGTGCCAGCAGTTACTCGATGAGCTCTGGAAACACCATATATTTT CASSYSMSSGNTIYF
NA NA TRBJ2-7 TRBV5-1 TGCGCCAGCAGCTTGGTCGCTGGGGGTGAGCAGTACTTC CASSLVAGGEQYF
NA NA TRBJ1-3 TRBV14 TGTGCCAGCAGCCAATTCCCGGGGCAGGGAAGCTCTTCGAACACCATATATTTT CASSQFPGQGSSSNTIYF
NA TRBD2 TRBJ2-1 TRBV7-9 TGTGCCAGCAGCTTCCCAGCGGGAGTCGACGAGCAGTTCTTC CASSFPAGVDEQFF
NA NA TRBJ1-5 TRBV7-8 TGTGCCAGCAGCTTGACGGGATCCTATCAGCCCCAGCATTTT CASSLTGSYQPQHF
NA TRBD1 TRBJ2-3 TRBV20-1 TGCAGTGCTCTGCGGACAGGGAGAGCAGATACGCAGTATTTT CSALRTGRADTQYF
NA TRBD1 TRBJ2-3 TRBV20-1 TGCAGTGCTGCGCCCTGGACAGGGGCGGGCACAGATACGCAGTATTTT CSAAPWTGAGTDTQYF
few NA TRBJ1-2 TRBV7-2 TGTGCCAGCACGAAACAGGGACGTGGAGGCTACACCTTC CASTKQGRGGYTF